The clone carrying this T cell receptor (beta chain) was detected only a few times. Its antigen is as yet unknown. This specimen comes from a study of vaccination and CD4 T cells after COVID-19. Sequenced with the Oncomine TCR Beta short-read assay was DNA taken from cultured CD4+ T cells. TCRdb redid the calling of the PCR reads with MiXCR, one entry per CDR3 protein. The sample contains 20,000 to 25,000 distinct CDR3 sequences, about 31% of which appear only once. Time point described: late sampling 161 to 241 days after vaccination in a few convalescent patients. This sample's treatment: roughly 10-day PBMC culture with coronavirus spike peptide pools or control peptides (ViraFEST assay). This specimen was CD4+ T cells from blood, cultured in vitro, taken about 7 months after SARS-CoV-2 vaccination. This TCR came from a human donor who had recovered from COVID-19.

Here the CDR3 reads CASSKTSGGAYEQFF. The CDR3 coding sequence is TGTGCCAGCAGTAAGACTAGCGGGGGGGCTTATGAGCAGTTCTTC. The chain combines TRBV6-1 with TRBJ2-1; TRBD2 matches at 14 bases. Trimming at V came to 5 bases and at J to 8 bases, leaving 5 bases not matched to a gene. Germline lookup yields CDR1 MNHNS and CDR2 SASEGT. The CDR3 is made up of 15 amino acids.